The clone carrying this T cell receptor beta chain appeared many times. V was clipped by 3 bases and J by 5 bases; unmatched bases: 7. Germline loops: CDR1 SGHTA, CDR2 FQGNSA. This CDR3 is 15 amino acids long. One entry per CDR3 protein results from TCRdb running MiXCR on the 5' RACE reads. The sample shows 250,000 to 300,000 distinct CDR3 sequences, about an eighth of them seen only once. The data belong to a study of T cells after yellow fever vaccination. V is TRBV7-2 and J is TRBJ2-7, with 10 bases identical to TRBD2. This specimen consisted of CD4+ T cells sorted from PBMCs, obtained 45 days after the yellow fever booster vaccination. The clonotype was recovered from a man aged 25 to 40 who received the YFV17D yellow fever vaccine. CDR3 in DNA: TGTGCCAGCAGCTTTAGTCGCCTAGCGGGAGACGAGCAGTACTTC. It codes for CASSFSRLAGDEQYF. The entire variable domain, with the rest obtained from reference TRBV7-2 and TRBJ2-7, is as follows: GAGVSQSPSNKVTEKGKDVELRCDPISGHTALYWYRQSLGQGLEFLIYFQGNSAPDKSGLPSDRFSAERTGGSVSTLTIQRTQQEDSAVYLCASSFSRLAGDEQYFGPGTRLTVT.